One sample yielded the 10 T cell receptor beta chains listed below, sequenced in a study of technical replicates of blood from a handful of donors. The protocol was immunoSEQ multiplex PCR, while the TCRdb copy is restricted to in-frame clones and leaves out a portion. This sample has almost 55,000 clones; approximately 94% occur once, and the top ten carry approximately 0.2%. Sequencing used T cells isolated from PBMCs. Receptor source: a human donor in good health.

As DNA, the CDR3 is TGTGCCAGCAGCTTAACGATTGGACAGCTCACCGGGGAGCTGTTTTTT. Translated, it gives CASSLTIGQLTGELFF. This chain uses TRBV7-6 with TRBJ2-2; D might be TRBD1 (6 bases). Trimming cost V 2 bases and J 4 bases, with 14 bases left between them. This CDR3 comprises 16 residues. Germline V gives CDR1 SGHVS, CDR2 FNYEAQ.

The chain combines TRBV6-6 with TRBJ2-7, with D perhaps assigned TRBD1 or TRBD2 (6 bases each). Per the germline V gene, CDR1 is MNHNY and CDR2 is SVGAGI (reference sequence). V was pared by 6 bases and J by 2 bases, with 11 bases between. The CDR3 consists of 13 residues. The CDR3 region has the DNA TGTGCCAGCAGCTACGGGGGCCCCTACGAGCAGTACTTC. This gives the protein CASSYGGPYEQYF.

This chain links TRBV7-9 with TRBJ2-1; perhaps TRBD1 as D (6 bases). The germline V gene has CDR1 SEHNR and CDR2 FQNEAQ (reference sequence). With 5 bases removed from V and 8 bases from J, the gap between germline ends came to 19 bases. The length of the CDR3 is 15 residues. The CDR3 region is CASSKGGGAFYEQFF. The CDR3 bases are TGTGCCAGCAGCAAAGGTGGGGGCGCGTTTTATGAGCAGTTCTTC.

This chain connects TRBV5-6 to TRBJ2-7; TRBD1 matches 10 bases. This CDR3 has 15 amino acids. V lost 5 bases, J lost 7 bases, and 12 bases stayed unmatched. Per germline, CDR1 SGHDT and CDR2 YYEEEE. CDR3 nucleotides: TGTGCCAGCAGGGAGACAGGGGGCCCTTTTTGGGAGCAGTACTTC. Its protein product is CASRETGGPFWEQYF.

The chain employs TRBV9 and TRBJ2-5; 7 bases agree with TRBD2. V trimming: 2 bases; J trimming: 2 bases; junction bases outside the gene matches: 3. CDR1 is SGDLS, CDR2 YYNGEE, per germline. The CDR3 is made up of 14 amino acids. The CDR3 sequence is CASSVGLTQETQYF. CDR3 sequence (DNA): TGTGCCAGCAGCGTGGGACTAACACAAGAGACCCAGTACTTC.

The V gene is TRBV28, the J gene TRBJ1-1; TRBD1 matches at 7 bases. This CDR3 is 13 amino acids long. V lost 4 bases, J lost 4 bases, and 3 bases stayed unmatched. Germline CDR1 MDHEN, CDR2 SYDVKM. The CDR3 loop is CASSWDRLTEAFF. DNA for the CDR3: TGTGCCAGCAGTTGGGACAGACTCACTGAAGCTTTCTTT.

The V gene is TRBV5-1, the J gene TRBJ1-1; 7 nucleotides match TRBD1. J lost 1 base, V lost 1 base, and 4 bases had no gene match. CDR1 SGHRS and CDR2 YFSETQ come from the germline V gene. This CDR3 has 15 amino acids. The CDR3 is CASSLPGQANTEAFF. CDR3 bases: TGCGCCAGCAGCTTGCCTGGACAGGCGAACACTGAAGCTTTCTTT.

The chain couples TRBV6-6 to TRBJ2-7; 8 bases fit TRBD2. Per the germline V gene, CDR1 is MNHNY and CDR2 is SVGAGI (reference sequence). The junction had 11 bases not matched to a gene; V was cut back by 6 bases and J by 7 bases. This CDR3 comprises 14 residues. The CDR3 here is CASSYLQVAGEQYF. The CDR3 coding sequence is TGTGCCAGCAGCTACCTACAGGTAGCGGGGGAGCAGTACTTC.

V usage is TRBV7-9 and J usage is TRBJ2-1, with TRBD1 matching 9 bases. Trimming cost V 5 bases and J 6 bases; bases outside gene matches: 8. CDR3 length: 15 amino acids. From germline, CDR1 is SEHNR and CDR2 FQNEAQ (reference sequence). CDR3 sequence: CASSTGTGFSNEQFF. The CDR3 DNA reads TGTGCCAGCAGCACCGGGACAGGGTTTAGCAATGAGCAGTTCTTC. Variable domain in full (rest from reference TRBV7-9 and TRBJ2-1): DTGVSQNPRHKITKRGQNVTFRCDPISEHNRLYWYRQTLGQGPEFLTYFQNEAQLEKSRLLSDRFSAERPKGSFSTLEIQRTEQGDSAMYLCASSTGTGFSNEQFFGPGTRLTVL.

V usage is TRBV7-3 and J usage is TRBJ2-1; 8 nucleotides match TRBD1. Germline trimming cut 4 bases from V and 14 bases from J; bases unmatched to any gene: 4. The V gene's germline CDR1 is SGHTA and CDR2 FQGTGA. The CDR3 contains 11 residues. The CDR3 loop reads CASSSGQGEFF. Here the CDR3 DNA reads TGTGCCAGCAGCTCAGGACAGGGAGAGTTCTTC.